These T cell receptor beta chains were read from a single sample in a study of cytomegalovirus exposure and HLA in healthy donors. Assay used: immunoSEQ multiplex PCR; TCRdb lists only in-frame clones, some missing. The data show roughly 88,000 clones, around 80% seen once. The specimen was PBMCs. The receptor set was obtained from a man aged 25 to 45 in good health and CMV-seropositive. Both conserved end residues are part of each CDR3. The D gene is left open where the match is weak. Rows give clone size only sometimes, using once, few, many, or a class for an expanded clone.

clone size: -; D gene: -; V gene: TRBV5-1; J gene: TRBJ2-2; CDR3 DNA: TGCGCCAGCAGCTTGGTAAACACCGGGGAGCTGTTTTTT; CDR3 protein: CASSLVNTGELFF
clone size: few; D gene: -; V gene: TRBV4-1; J gene: TRBJ2-7; CDR3 DNA: TGCGCCAGCAGCCAAGGAGGGTCGGTCTACGAGCAGTACTTC; CDR3 protein: CASSQGGSVYEQYF
clone size: -; D gene: -; V gene: TRBV6-5; J gene: TRBJ1-6; CDR3 DNA: TGTGCCAGCAGTTACTCGGCAGGGCCAAATTCACCCCTCCACTTT; CDR3 protein: CASSYSAGPNSPLHF
clone size: -; D gene: TRBD2; V gene: TRBV29-1; J gene: TRBJ2-3; CDR3 DNA: TGCAGCGTCTGGACTAGCGGGCAGGGAGATACGCAGTATTTT; CDR3 protein: CSVWTSGQGDTQYF
clone size: -; D gene: TRBD2; V gene: TRBV2; J gene: TRBJ2-1; CDR3 DNA: TGTGCCAGCAGTGCCGGGACTAGCGCGAATGAGCAGTTCTTC; CDR3 protein: CASSAGTSANEQFF
clone size: -; D gene: TRBD1; V gene: TRBV30; J gene: TRBJ1-3; CDR3 DNA: TGTGCCTGGAGAACAGGGGCGGGAAACACCATATATTTT; CDR3 protein: CAWRTGAGNTIYF
clone size: -; D gene: -; V gene: TRBV13; J gene: TRBJ2-3; CDR3 DNA: TGTGCCAGCAGCCTGAGCACAGATACGCAGTATTTT; CDR3 protein: CASSLSTDTQYF
clone size: -; D gene: TRBD1; V gene: TRBV10-3; J gene: TRBJ1-5; CDR3 DNA: TGTGCCATCAGTGAGACCGGGACAGGGCCTGATCAGCCCCAGCATTTT; CDR3 protein: CAISETGTGPDQPQHF
clone size: -; D gene: TRBD1; V gene: TRBV12-5; J gene: TRBJ2-7; CDR3 DNA: TGTGCTAGTGGTTTGGGACAGGGCTACGAGCAGTACTTC; CDR3 protein: CASGLGQGYEQYF
clone size: -; D gene: -; V gene: TRBV1; J gene: TRBJ2-3; CDR3 DNA: TGCACCAGCAGCCAAGACCCGGGGGGGAAGTGCGGTCTCGCAGATACGCAGTATTTT; CDR3 protein: CTSSQDPGGKCGLADTQYF
clone size: -; D gene: -; V gene: TRBV20-1; J gene: TRBJ2-7; CDR3 DNA: TGCAGTGTCCGGGAAAGCTACGAGCAGTACTTC; CDR3 protein: CSVRESYEQYF
clone size: -; D gene: TRBD1; V gene: TRBV5-6; J gene: TRBJ1-2; CDR3 DNA: TGTGCCAGCAGATTCGGGACAGCTAACTATGGCTACACCTTC; CDR3 protein: CASRFGTANYGYTF
clone size: -; D gene: -; V gene: TRBV30; J gene: TRBJ1-2; CDR3 DNA: TGTGCCTGGAATGTGGGGGCCGGAGGTGGCTACACCTTC; CDR3 protein: CAWNVGAGGGYTF
clone size: -; D gene: -; V gene: TRBV19; J gene: TRBJ1-4; CDR3 DNA: TGTGCCAGTTCTGGGGGGGGGCCGAATGAAAAACTGTTTTTT; CDR3 protein: CASSGGGPNEKLFF
clone size: -; D gene: -; V gene: TRBV9; J gene: TRBJ1-1; CDR3 DNA: TGTGCCAGCAGCGGAAGGGGTGCCACTGAAGCTTTCTTT; CDR3 protein: CASSGRGATEAFF
clone size: -; D gene: TRBD1; V gene: TRBV19; J gene: TRBJ1-1; CDR3 DNA: TGTGCCAGTAGTATAGGCCGGGACAGGGGATCCACTGAAGCTTTCTTT; CDR3 protein: CASSIGRDRGSTEAFF
clone size: -; D gene: -; V gene: TRBV15; J gene: TRBJ2-3; CDR3 DNA: TGTGCCACCAGCAGAGATCCAGCGGATACGCAGTATTTT; CDR3 protein: CATSRDPADTQYF
clone size: -; D gene: TRBD2; V gene: TRBV11-2; J gene: TRBJ2-5; CDR3 DNA: TGTGCCAGCAGCTTAGGGGCCACGGGGGGGCCGGGGACCCAGTACTTC; CDR3 protein: CASSLGATGGPGTQYF
clone size: -; D gene: -; V gene: TRBV19; J gene: TRBJ1-6; CDR3 DNA: TGTGCCAGCCAACGGTTACTAAATTCACCCCTCCCCTTT; CDR3 protein: CASQRLLNSPLPF
clone size: -; D gene: -; V gene: TRBV2; J gene: TRBJ1-2; CDR3 DNA: TGTGCCAGCACACCCTGGGGGGGGACAAATGGCTACACCTTC; CDR3 protein: CASTPWGGTNGYTF